These 20 T cell receptor beta chains originate from one sample sequenced in a study of T cell repertoires in aging, cancer and after chemotherapy. Peripheral blood genomic DNA, not sorted cells or RNA, was the template. Multiplex touch-down PCR with TRB-A/B primers amplified rearranged V-D-J TRB sequences. TCRdb called the multiplex PCR reads again in MiXCR, with one record for every CDR3 protein. The sample has more than 7,000 distinct CDR3 sequences, 32% seen once. Sequenced material: blood. The receptors here all came from a human donor in good health.

The chain couples TRBV5-6 to TRBJ2-4, with 7 bases lining up with TRBD1. The germline CDR1 and CDR2 sequences are SGHDT and YYEEEE. With 2 bases clipped from V and 0 bases from J, the junction kept 14 bases outside the gene matches. The CDR3 sequence is 19 residues long. The CDR3 DNA reads TGTGCCAGCAGCTTTGGGACAGCCTACGCTAGCCCAGCCAAAAACATTCAGTACTTC. It encodes CASSFGTAYASPAKNIQYF.

The V gene is TRBV4-1, the J gene TRBJ2-5; TRBD1 might be the D (6 bases). CDR1 MGHRA and CDR2 YSYEKL come from the germline V gene. This CDR3 region has 16 residues. Between the trimmed V and J ends, which lost 2 bases and 4 bases, there was a span of 17 bases. As DNA, the CDR3 is TGCGCCAGCAGCCAACTTTTCCAGGGGAGCGGAGAGACCCAGTACTTC. The encoded protein is CASSQLFQGSGETQYF.

The genes are TRBV7-9 and TRBJ1-2; the match to TRBD1 covers 7 bases. The CDR3 length is 14 residues. Germline CDR1 is SEHNR and CDR2 is FQNEAQ (reference sequence). The junction had 13 bases not matched to a gene; V was cut back by 7 bases and J by 8 bases. CDR3 DNA: TGTGCCAGCACCAGAGCCAGGGGGGCGGGCGGCTACACCTTC. This translates into CASTRARGAGGYTF.

This clonotype was observed a handful of times. The chain carries TRBV6-2 or TRBV6-3 and TRBJ1-2; possibly TRBD1 for D (6 bases). This CDR3 comprises 13 residues. From germline, CDR1 is MNHEY and CDR2 SVGEGT. The germline V and J ends were trimmed by 10 bases and 0 bases, with 12 bases remaining between them. CDR3 region: CATRGPANYGYTF. The CDR3 bases are TGTGCCACCCGGGGGCCTGCTAACTATGGCTACACCTTC.

This clonotype occurred a few times. The chain recombines TRBV7-2 with TRBJ2-7; no firm D call. Germline V gene lookup returns CDR1 SGHTA and CDR2 FQGNSA. The V end was cut by 5 bases, the J end by 2 bases, with 10 bases between. The CDR3 sequence is 13 residues long. The CDR3 DNA reads as TGTGCCAGCAGCGAGCAGGTCGCCTACGAGCAGTACTTC. Protein sequence: CASSEQVAYEQYF.

The CDR3 is CASASSKGFGNQPQHF. The CDR3, as DNA: TGTGCCAGTGCTTCTTCGAAAGGGTTCGGCAATCAGCCCCAGCATTTT. The rearrangement uses TRBV6-1 and TRBJ1-5; D gene ambiguous. Germline V CDR1 and CDR2: MNHNS, SASEGT. V was cut by 9 bases and J by 2 bases, with 20 bases left in between. This CDR3 contains 16 residues.

This clonotype was found a few times. V gene TRBV7-2 combines with J gene TRBJ2-6; D may be TRBD1 (5 bases). Germline CDR1 is SGHTA and CDR2 is FQGNSA. The CDR3 runs 17 residues. The V end was cut by 4 bases, the J end by 0 bases, with 13 bases between. As DNA, the CDR3 is TGTGCCAGCAGCTCCCAGGGCAGGGACTCTGGGGCCAACGTCCTGACTTTC. Translating gives CASSSQGRDSGANVLTF.

This clonotype has just a few counts. This chain joins TRBV20-1 and TRBJ1-5; D might be TRBD1 (5 bases). The germline V gene has CDR1 DFQATT and CDR2 SNEGSKA (reference sequence). The V end was cut by 4 bases, the J end by 2 bases, with 12 bases between. The CDR3 is 14 residues long. CDR3 protein: CSATRGNGNQPQHF. CDR3 DNA sequence: TGCAGTGCTACCCGGGGGAATGGCAATCAGCCCCAGCATTTT.

CDR3 sequence reads: CASSKNRRQVNTEAFF. CDR3 bases: TGTGCCAGCAGTAAAAACCGTCGTCAAGTGAACACTGAAGCTTTCTTT. The V and J genes are TRBV7-9 and TRBJ1-1; D is ambiguous. V was pared by 6 bases and J by 0 bases, with 17 bases between. CDR3 length equals 16 residues. CDR1 and CDR2 (germline): SEHNR, FQNEAQ (reference sequence).

This sequence joins TRBV12-3 or TRBV12-4 and TRBJ2-4; 7 bases line up with TRBD2. The CDR3 runs 14 residues. With 7 bases clipped from V and 9 bases from J, the junction kept 12 bases outside the gene matches. The CDR3 here is CASNDSGPGGIQYF. CDR3 nucleotides: TGTGCCAGCAATGATAGCGGCCCGGGGGGCATTCAGTACTTC.

The chain carries TRBV6-5 and TRBJ2-6; a possible D gene is TRBD2 (6 bases). The V and J ends lost 2 bases and 4 bases respectively, with 9 bases between them. Germline assignment: CDR1 MNHEY and CDR2 SVGAGI. The CDR3 covers 15 residues. The CDR3 loop is CASSYMGGGANVLTF. In DNA, the CDR3 is TGTGCCAGCAGTTACATGGGAGGAGGGGCCAACGTCCTGACTTTC.

Only one count was recorded for this clonotype. The chain joins TRBV27 to TRBJ2-2; no clear D. Germline V gene lookup returns CDR1 MNHEY and CDR2 SMNVEV (reference sequence). The germline V and J ends were trimmed by 1 base and 6 bases, with 15 bases remaining between them. CDR3 length equals 16 residues. The CDR3 loop is CASSLWSLQGAGELFF. For the CDR3, the DNA is TGTGCCAGCAGTTTATGGTCTCTGCAAGGCGCCGGGGAGCTGTTTTTT.

This chain links TRBV28 with TRBJ1-2; tentatively, D is TRBD1 (6 bases). Germline-derived CDR1 and CDR2 are MDHEN and SYDVKM. The CDR3 length is 15 residues. Trimming pared 1 base from V and 7 bases from J, leaving 16 bases between. The CDR3 sequence: CASSLSRQGGGGYTF. The DNA for the CDR3 is TGTGCCAGCAGTTTATCGAGACAAGGAGGGGGTGGCTACACCTTC.

CDR3 residues: CASRDPGMETQYF. The CDR3 region has the DNA TGTGCCAGCAGGGACCCGGGAATGGAGACCCAGTACTTC. V is TRBV28 and J is TRBJ2-5; D possibly corresponds to TRBD2 (5 bases). Between the trimmed V and J ends, which lost 6 bases and 5 bases, there was a span of 13 bases. This CDR3 region has 13 residues. Germline CDR1 is MDHEN and CDR2 is SYDVKM.

The rearrangement links TRBV20-1 to TRBJ1-3; D gene uncertain. The CDR3 runs 12 residues. V was pared by 6 bases and J by 0 bases, with 6 bases between. Germline loops: CDR1 DFQATT, CDR2 SNEGSKA (reference sequence). CDR3 protein: CSAGSSGNTIYF. CDR3 nucleotides: TGCAGTGCGGGGAGCTCTGGAAACACCATATATTTT.

V gene TRBV4-3 combines with J gene TRBJ1-5; D gene uncertain. V was shortened by 0 bases and J by 2 bases, with 14 bases between the two germline ends. The germline gives CDR1 LGHNA, CDR2 YSLEER. This CDR3 is 17 amino acids long. DNA for the CDR3: TGCGCCAGCAGCCAAGATCGCGGGGAGGTGGGCAATCAGCCCCAGCATTTT. Protein: CASSQDRGEVGNQPQHF.

This clonotype was detected only a few times. The chain has TRBV30 and TRBJ1-2; unclear D gene. This CDR3 spans 13 amino acids. Germline V gene data show CDR1 as GTSNPN and CDR2 as SVGIG (reference sequence). V was cut by 1 base and J by 0 bases, with 6 bases left in between. This CDR3 reads CAWSGIPNYGYTF. Written as DNA, the CDR3 is TGTGCCTGGAGTGGGATTCCTAACTATGGCTACACCTTC.

The chain carries TRBV30 and TRBJ1-1; a possible D gene is TRBD1 (5 bases). Germline loops: CDR1 GTSNPN, CDR2 SVGIG (reference sequence). The CDR3 is 14 residues long. The V and J ends lost 8 bases and 1 base respectively, with 17 bases between them. The CDR3: CAGVERGRNTEAFF. The CDR3 DNA is TGTGCCGGAGTCGAGAGGGGCAGGAACACTGAAGCTTTCTTT.

The rearrangement links TRBV11-2 to TRBJ2-1; D remains unclear. CDR1 is SGHAT and CDR2 is FQNNGV in the germline V gene. Trimming cost V 1 base and J 0 bases, with 7 bases left between them. The CDR3 covers 15 residues. The CDR3 loop reads CASSLASGSYNEQFF. The DNA for the CDR3 is TGTGCCAGCAGCTTAGCGTCGGGCTCCTACAATGAGCAGTTCTTC.

The CDR3: CASSDIAREQYF. The CDR3 DNA reads as TGTGCCAGCAGTGACATAGCTCGCGAGCAGTACTTC. The V and J genes are TRBV25-1 and TRBJ2-7; D unclear. CDR3 length equals 12 residues. V was shortened by 3 bases and J by 6 bases, with 9 bases between the two germline ends. CDR1 and CDR2 from the germline V gene are MGHDK and SYGVNS.